The clone carrying this TCR beta chain was detected ten times or more. In building TCR beta libraries, iRepertoire HTBI primers were used together with Arm-PCR of CDR3 regions. TCRdb analysed the multiplex PCR reads with MiXCR anew, one entry per CDR3 protein. This table has around 400,000 distinct CDR3 sequences, approximately 12% appearing once. Time point here: newly diagnosed GD, antithyroid drugs for less than 3 months. Making the TCR library involved RNA that had been extracted from PBMCs. This entry belongs to a study of regulatory T cells in long-lasting Graves disease. Overall study: Less than 3 months of antithyroid drugs had been taken by newly diagnosed Graves' patients.

These data are also associated with another study on T cells in Graves' hyperthyroidism and ophthalmopathy.

The starting material was peripheral blood mononuclear cells (PBMCs), obtained at new diagnosis, from a patient treated with antithyroid drugs. This TCR was sampled from a woman aged 18-30 years with Graves disease.

CDR3 coding DNA: TGTGCCACCAGCCCGGAGGACAGGGAGAACACTGAAGCTTTCTTT. The encoded protein is CATSPEDRENTEAFF. The rearrangement joins TRBV24-1 to TRBJ1-1; 8 bases align to TRBD1. This CDR3 spans 15 amino acids. J was trimmed by 1 base and V by 7 bases; bases with no gene match: 7. The germline V gene has CDR1 KGHDR and CDR2 SFDVKD.